The 28 T cell receptor beta chains below all came from one sample that was sequenced in a study of cytomegalovirus exposure and HLA in healthy donors. 13 Jbeta primers and 60 Vbeta primers were used for the PCR. The repertoire was sequenced with immunoSEQ multiplex PCR; TCRdb's copy has only in-frame clones and lacks some. The data contain about 140,000 clones, roughly 77% of them singletons. Sequences were obtained from PBMCs. Receptor source: a man between 18 and 35 years old in good health and CMV-seropositive.

On this clone: A read error may account for a junction end that differs from germline. The J gene is TRBJ1-1, the V gene TRBV13, with TRBD1 matching over 9 bases. Germline V gene lookup returns CDR1 PRHDT and CDR2 FYEKMQ (reference sequence). There are 16 residues in the CDR3. CDR3 region: CARSPSTDRGNTEAFF. DNA for the CDR3: TGTGCCCGCAGCCCATCTACGGACAGGGGTAACACTGAAGCTTTCTTT.

The chain recombines TRBV5-5 with TRBJ2-3; no reliable D call. CDR3 length equals 15 residues. Germline CDR1 and CDR2: SGHKS and YYEKEE (reference sequence). The V end was cut by 0 bases, the J end by 0 bases, with 8 bases between. In nucleotides, the CDR3 is TGTGCCAGCAGCTTGGAACTGCCTAGCACAGATACGCAGTATTTT. It yields the protein CASSLELPSTDTQYF. Together with reference TRBV5-5 and TRBJ2-3, the CDR3 gives the full variable domain: DAGVTQSPTHLIKTRGQQVTLRCSPISGHKSVSWYQQVLGQGPQFIFQYYEKEERGRGNFPDRFSARQFPNYSSELNVNALLLGDSALYLCASSLELPSTDTQYFGPGTRLTVL.

This sequence joins TRBV28 and TRBJ2-3; D remains unclear. CDR1 MDHEN and CDR2 SYDVKM come from the germline V gene. This CDR3 is 16 amino acids long. Deletions cut 4 bases from V and 4 bases from J, with 18 bases between. Here the CDR3 DNA reads TGTGCCAGCAGTTCCTCCCCCCCCCTAAGCGCAGATACGCAGTATTTT. Its translation: CASSSSPPLSADTQYF.

The J gene is TRBJ1-1, the V gene TRBV5-1; the D gene is possibly TRBD1 (6 bases). The germline CDR1 and CDR2 sequences are SGHRS and YFSETQ. The ends were cut back, 3 bases at V and 7 bases at J, with 13 bases in the middle. The CDR3 extends over 13 amino acids. CDR3 sequence: CASSYQGQHEAFF. The CDR3 bases are TGCGCCAGCAGCTACCAGGGACAACATGAAGCTTTCTTT.

The genes are TRBV21-1 and TRBJ2-2; the table's TRBD1 call for D was not verified on the DNA. TRBV21-1 is a pseudogene. The CDR3 has 16 amino acids. In DNA form, the CDR3 reads TGTGCCAGCAGTCCGAGCCGACAGGGAGGCACCGGGGAGCTGTTTTTT. The encoded protein is CASSPSRQGGTGELFF.

Regarding this clone: One junction end disagrees with the germline gene, perhaps due to a read error. The chain is built from TRBV30 and TRBJ2-7; TRBD2 agrees at 12 bases. The germline gives CDR1 GTSNPN, CDR2 SVGIG (reference sequence). The CDR3 loop spans 12 amino acids. The CDR3 is CAGRTSGNEQYF. CDR3 sequence (DNA): TGTGCCGGGAGGACTAGCGGGAACGAGCAGTACTTC.

This chain connects TRBV29-1 to TRBJ2-3, with D unclear. In germline, CDR1 is SQVTM, CDR2 ANQGSEA. This CDR3 is built from 10 residues. The germline V and J ends were trimmed by 4 bases and 6 bases, with 5 bases remaining between them. CDR3 sequence (DNA): TGCAGCGTTGGCGCTGATACGCAGTATTTT. It yields the protein CSVGADTQYF.

This clone was seen a handful of times. V and J are TRBV30 and TRBJ2-1, with TRBD2 as a possible D gene (6 bases). Germline loops: CDR1 GTSNPN, CDR2 SVGIG (reference sequence). The CDR3 totals 15 residues. Between the trimmed V and J ends, which lost 6 bases and 5 bases, there was a span of 20 bases. This chain's CDR3 is CACRRLVFPDNEQFF. The CDR3 DNA is TGTGCCTGTAGAAGACTAGTTTTCCCAGACAATGAGCAGTTCTTC.

This clone was observed once. The CDR3 sequence is CASSLELAGPGTQYF. The CDR3 DNA reads TGTGCCAGCAGCCTCGAACTAGCGGGCCCCGGGACCCAGTACTTC. V is TRBV5-4 and J is TRBJ2-5, with TRBD2 matching over 9 bases. The CDR3 length is 15 residues. Trimming cost V 4 bases and J 7 bases; bases outside gene matches: 11. Germline-derived CDR1 and CDR2 are SGHNT and YYREEE (reference sequence).

This chain joins TRBV6-6 and TRBJ1-2; D is unresolved. Trimming left V 5 bases short and J 0 bases short, with 7 bases between. CDR1 is MNHNY, CDR2 SVGAGI, per germline (reference sequence). The CDR3 loop spans 13 amino acids. CDR3 in DNA: TGTGCCAGCAGTGCCGGGACTAACTATGGCTACACCTTC. Translating gives CASSAGTNYGYTF.

This chain uses TRBV28 with TRBJ1-2; a possible D gene is TRBD1 (6 bases). The V end lost 6 bases, the J end lost 5 bases, and 22 bases lay between the germline ends. CDR3 length: 16 residues. Germline V gives CDR1 MDHEN, CDR2 SYDVKM. The CDR3 reads CASRRPSGQLRYGYTF. CDR3 in DNA: TGTGCCAGCAGGAGGCCCTCGGGACAATTGCGGTATGGCTACACCTTC.

The genes are TRBV4-1 and TRBJ2-7; 10 bases are a match to TRBD1. Germline CDR1 and CDR2: MGHRA and YSYEKL. The CDR3 consists of 15 residues. V trimming: 4 bases; J trimming: 0 bases; junction bases outside the gene matches: 3. The CDR3: CASSPGQGSSYEQYF. CDR3 in DNA: TGCGCCAGCAGCCCGGGACAGGGGAGCTCCTACGAGCAGTACTTC.

This clone occurred a few times. The chain uses TRBV19 and TRBJ1-1, with TRBD1 as a possible D gene (6 bases). The CDR3 length is 17 residues. Per germline, CDR1 LNHDA and CDR2 SQIVND (reference sequence). V lost 6 bases and J 1 base, leaving 21 bases between the germline ends. CDR3 nucleotide sequence: TGTGCCAGTAGACCCCCGGGACATCTTTTCTCGAACACTGAAGCTTTCTTT. Translating gives CASRPPGHLFSNTEAFF. Drawing the rest from reference TRBV19 and TRBJ1-1, the complete variable domain is DGGITQSPKYLFRKEGQNVTLSCEQNLNHDAMYWYRQDPGQGLRLIYYSQIVNDFQKGDIAEGYSVSREKKESFPLTVTSAQKNPTAFYLCASRPPGHLFSNTEAFFGQGTRLTVV.

The chain joins TRBV27 to TRBJ2-7, with D possibly matching TRBD2 (7 bases). The CDR3 runs to 16 residues. Germline CDR1 is MNHEY and CDR2 is SMNVEV (reference sequence). Trimming removed 0 bases from V and 2 bases from J, with 14 bases in between. This CDR3 reads CASSLSPGGRTYEQYF. The CDR3 bases are TGTGCCAGCAGTTTATCTCCGGGGGGCCGAACCTACGAGCAGTACTTC.

The chain joins TRBV6-5 to TRBJ2-1; perhaps TRBD1 as D (6 bases). Per the germline V gene, CDR1 is MNHEY and CDR2 is SVGAGI. The CDR3 runs to 14 residues. The V end lost 7 bases, the J end lost 10 bases, and 20 bases lay between the germline ends. In nucleotides, the CDR3 is TGTGCCAGCACCCCAGGGCAGGGGCATGGCGAGCAGTTCTTC. Protein product: CASTPGQGHGEQFF.

This clone was recorded a few times. The V gene is TRBV28, the J gene TRBJ2-4, with D unclear. The germline V gene has CDR1 MDHEN and CDR2 SYDVKM. V lost 5 bases, J lost 1 base, and 12 bases lay in between. The CDR3 runs to 15 residues. CDR3 sequence: CASSPFGEAKNIQYF. CDR3 DNA sequence: TGTGCCAGCAGTCCATTCGGTGAGGCCAAAAACATTCAGTACTTC.

This sequence joins TRBV9 and TRBJ1-2, with D tentatively TRBD1 (5 bases). The V end was cut by 1 base, the J end by 4 bases, with 11 bases between. Germline lookup yields CDR1 SGDLS and CDR2 YYNGEE. The CDR3 contains 14 residues. As DNA, the CDR3 is TGTGCCAGCAGCGTATGGGGGGGACGCTATGGCTACACCTTC. Amino acid sequence: CASSVWGGRYGYTF. Full variable domain (remainder filled in from reference TRBV9 and TRBJ1-2): DSGVTQTPKHLITATGQRVTLRCSPRSGDLSVYWYQQSLDQGLQFLIQYYNGEERAKGNILERFSAQQFPDLHSELNLSSLELGDSALYFCASSVWGGRYGYTFGSGTRLTVV.

The chain joins TRBV27 to TRBJ2-6; no definite D call. V lost 5 bases to trimming and J lost 0 bases, with 5 bases between them. The CDR3 spans 14 residues. The germline V gene encodes CDR1 MNHEY and CDR2 SMNVEV (reference sequence). The CDR3 loop is CASSVSSGANVLTF. The CDR3 nucleotides are TGTGCCAGCAGTGTCAGCTCTGGGGCCAACGTCCTGACTTTC.

The chain joins TRBV30 to TRBJ2-5; 8 nucleotides match TRBD2. The DNA end lines up better with TRBJ2-7; the J call may be wrong. The germline V gene has CDR1 GTSNPN and CDR2 SVGIG (reference sequence). The CDR3 covers 13 residues. CDR3 sequence (DNA): TGTGCCTGGGAGGGACTAGGAGGCTACGAGCAGTACTTC. Its protein is CAWEGLGGYEQYF.

The genes are TRBV28 and TRBJ1-2; a weak D match, TRBD1 (5 bases). Germline lookup yields CDR1 MDHEN and CDR2 SYDVKM. The CDR3 contains 16 residues. V shed 6 bases and J shed 2 bases, with 19 bases lying between them. The CDR3 sequence: CASRRGGPPNNYGYTF. The CDR3 bases are TGTGCCAGCAGGCGGGGCGGACCCCCGAACAACTATGGCTACACCTTC.

The chain couples TRBV11-2 to TRBJ1-1, with D possibly matching TRBD1 (5 bases). The CDR3 contains 13 residues. V lost 5 bases to trimming and J lost 2 bases, with 9 bases between them. Looked up from germline, CDR1 is SGHAT and CDR2 is FQNNGV. In nucleotides, the CDR3 is TGTGCCAGCAGCCACTGGACAAACACTGAAGCTTTCTTT. Translation: CASSHWTNTEAFF.

This clone was seen only a few times. The V and J genes are TRBV5-1 and TRBJ2-7, with D perhaps matching TRBD2 (5 bases). Trimming left V 2 bases short and J 0 bases short, with 15 bases between. This CDR3 contains 16 residues. In germline, CDR1 is SGHRS, CDR2 YFSETQ. The CDR3 DNA is TGCGCCAGCAGCTTACTAATTGGACTGAGCTCCTACGAGCAGTACTTC. Translated, it gives CASSLLIGLSSYEQYF. The full variable domain, with the rest looked up from reference TRBV5-1 and TRBJ2-7, is KAGVTQTPRYLIKTRGQQVTLSCSPISGHRSVSWYQQTPGQGLQFLFEYFSETQRNKGNFPGRFSGRQFSNSRSEMNVSTLELGDSALYLCASSLLIGLSSYEQYFGPGTRLTVT.

The rearrangement uses TRBV7-9 and TRBJ2-1; 9 bases are a match to TRBD2. The germline V gene has CDR1 SEHNR and CDR2 FQNEAQ (reference sequence). CDR3 size: 17 residues. V was clipped by 4 bases and J by 10 bases; unmatched bases: 17. The CDR3 DNA is TGTGCCAGCAGCTCATGGGCTAGCGGGAACCCATTCTCGGAGCAGTTCTTC. It yields the protein CASSSWASGNPFSEQFF.

A few counts support this clone. V is TRBV1 and J is TRBJ2-7; TRBD2 is the table's D call and was not checked against the DNA. TRBV1 is tagged as a pseudogene. The CDR3 contains 16 residues. This chain's CDR3 is CTSSLPASGSGYEQYF. The CDR3 DNA reads TGCACCAGCAGCCTCCCAGCCAGCGGGAGTGGTTACGAGCAGTACTTC.

Details on this clone: The junction differs from germline at one of its ends, possibly a read error. This chain connects TRBV7-2 to TRBJ2-1; 10 positions agree with TRBD2. CDR3 size: 15 residues. Germline CDR1 and CDR2: SGHTA and FQGNSA. CDR3 sequence: CASSLAGLALNEQFF. The CDR3 nucleotides are TGTGCCAGCAGCCTAGCGGGACTAGCGCTCAATGAGCAGTTCTTC.

The gene calls are TRBV10-3 and TRBJ1-4; possibly TRBD1 for D (5 bases). Trimming took 10 bases from V and 3 from J, leaving 15 bases between them. The germline CDR1 and CDR2 sequences are ENHRY and SYGVKD. CDR3 size: 14 residues. The CDR3 DNA follows: TGTGCCACGACTCAGGGATCGCCTAATGAAAAACTGTTTTTT. Its protein product is CATTQGSPNEKLFF.

This chain's CDR3 is CASSPTGTGTYEQYF. The CDR3 nucleotides are TGTGCCAGCAGCCCCACCGGGACAGGGACCTACGAGCAGTACTTC. V and J are TRBV28 and TRBJ2-7, with 9 nucleotides matching TRBD1. Germline V CDR1 and CDR2: MDHEN, SYDVKM. CDR3 size: 15 residues. The J segment lost 2 bases and the V segment lost 6 bases, leaving 8 bases of the junction unmatched. Based on the CDR3 plus reference TRBV28 and TRBJ2-7, the full variable domain is DVKVTQSSRYLVKRTGEKVFLECVQDMDHENMFWYRQDPGLGLRLIYFSYDVKMKEKGDIPEGYSVSREKKERFSLILESASTNQTSMYLCASSPTGTGTYEQYFGPGTRLTVT.

The CDR3, as DNA: TGTGCCAGCAGCCATGGGGAACAGGGGACTGGGGATACGCAGTATTTT. It codes for CASSHGEQGTGDTQYF. This rearrangement joins TRBV4-2 to TRBJ2-3; a possible D gene is TRBD1 (7 bases). V lost 3 bases and J lost 6, with 19 bases in between. The CDR3 contains 16 residues. Germline V gives CDR1 LGHNA, CDR2 YNFKEQ.